This is a list of T cell receptor beta chains from one sample in a study of shared clonotypes between healthy human individuals. Here immunoSEQ multiplex PCR was the method, and the copy in TCRdb shows in-frame clones only, minus some. The sample carries over 950,000 clones, approximately 75% recorded once. Material for sequencing was memory CD4+ T cells from PBMCs. The receptor set was obtained from a man between 18 and 35 years old in good health. Some clones in this sample may be carry-over from other donors' samples. The CDR3 runs from the conserved cysteine through the conserved F or W. D genes are given only for firm matches. Size is stated for part of the rows, as once, few or many counts, or as a class when the clone is expanded.

CDR3	DNA	V	J	D	size
CASSHASASDTQYF	TGTGCCAGCAGCCACGCTAGCGCCTCAGATACGCAGTATTTT	TRBV4-2	TRBJ2-3	-	-
CASSFGGTRDTQYF	TGTGCCAGCAGCTTTGGAGGAACTAGAGATACGCAGTATTTT	TRBV5-6	TRBJ2-3	-	few
CASSFLTSGGTDTQYF	TGTGCCAGCAGTTTTCTGACTAGCGGGGGCACAGATACGCAGTATTTT	TRBV28	TRBJ2-3	TRBD2	-
CASSRETGGIREQFF	TGTGCCAGCAGTCGAGAAACGGGAGGGATCCGGGAGCAGTTCTTC	TRBV6-6	TRBJ2-1	TRBD2	-
CASSPPFRYSNQPQHF	TGTGCCAGCAGTCCCCCGTTCCGCTATAGCAATCAGCCCCAGCATTTT	TRBV28	TRBJ1-5	-	-
CASSLMMAGGTDTQYF	TGCGCCAGCAGCTTGATGATGGCAGGAGGCACAGATACGCAGTATTTT	TRBV5-1	TRBJ2-3	-	-
CAGEKGAVSGANVLTF	TGTGCCGGCGAGAAGGGGGCCGTCTCTGGGGCCAACGTCCTGACTTTC	TRBV7-9	TRBJ2-6	TRBD1	few
CASSPGGLYNEQFF	TGTGCCAGCAGCCCTGGGGGACTATACAATGAGCAGTTCTTC	TRBV7-3	TRBJ2-1	TRBD2	-
CASSSTGRRGTDTQYF	TGCGCCAGCAGCTCGACTGGACGCCGGGGCACAGATACGCAGTATTTT	TRBV5-1	TRBJ2-3	-	few
CASSAREKGEQFF	TGTGCCAGCAGCGCGCGGGAGAAGGGTGAGCAGTTCTTC	TRBV11-2	TRBJ2-1	TRBD2	-
CASRGNSDEQYF	TGTGCCAGCAGGGGGAATTCGGACGAGCAGTACTTC	TRBV2	TRBJ2-7	-	-
CASSLIEWGTQYF	TGTGCCAGCAGCTTAATCGAGTGGGGTACGCAGTATTTT	TRBV7-3	TRBJ2-3	-	-
CASTGQGRPSYEQYF	TGTGCCAGCACCGGACAGGGCCGACCGTCCTACGAGCAGTACTTC	TRBV6-1	TRBJ2-7	TRBD1	many
CASSSLGGSGTDTQYF	TGTGCCAGCAGTTCCCTCGGGGGGTCGGGCACAGATACGCAGTATTTT	TRBV27	TRBJ2-3	TRBD2	few
CASSSEGGTEAFF	TGTGCCAGCAGCTCCGAAGGTGGGACTGAAGCTTTCTTT	TRBV11-3	TRBJ1-1	-	-
CASRVLATSYNEQFF	TGCGCCAGCAGGGTCCTAGCGACCTCCTACAATGAGCAGTTCTTC	TRBV5-1	TRBJ2-1	-	-
CASSHLINEQYF	TGTGCCAGCAGCCACCTAATCAACGAGCAGTACTTC	TRBV7-9	TRBJ2-7	-	-
CASSLGGTGVFHEQYF	TGTGCCAGCAGTTTAGGCGGGACAGGGGTTTTCCACGAGCAGTACTTC	TRBV28	TRBJ2-7	TRBD1	-
CASRDRGNQPQHF	TGTGCCAGCCGGGACAGGGGCAATCAGCCCCAGCATTTT	TRBV19	TRBJ1-5	TRBD1	-
CASSPRDEQYF	TGTGCCAGCTCACCTAGGGACGAGCAGTACTTC	TRBV18	TRBJ2-7	-	-
CASSVQGTGANVLTF	TGTGCCAGCAGCGTTCAGGGAACTGGGGCCAACGTCCTGACTTTC	TRBV9	TRBJ2-6	-	-
CASSFAGTVNLSPLHF	TGCGCCAGCAGCTTCGCCGGGACGGTGAATTTGTCACCCCTCCACTTT	TRBV5-1	TRBJ1-6	-	-
CASSESQTREQYF	TGTGCCAGCAGTGAATCGCAAACCCGCGAGCAGTACTTC	TRBV2	TRBJ2-7	-	-
CASSLAMGLASYNEQFF	TGCGCCAGCAGCTTGGCTATGGGACTAGCATCCTACAATGAGCAGTTCTTC	TRBV5-1	TRBJ2-1	TRBD2	once
CASSLMGDNEQFF	TGCGCCAGCAGCTTGATGGGGGACAATGAGCAGTTCTTC	TRBV5-1	TRBJ2-1	-	once
CASSFGQQETQYF	TGTGCCAGCAGTTTTGGGCAGCAAGAGACCCAGTACTTC	TRBV27	TRBJ2-5	-	-
CASSQVTSGRITGELFF	TGTGCCAGCAGCCAAGTAACTAGCGGGAGAATCACCGGGGAGCTGTTTTTT	TRBV4-2	TRBJ2-2	TRBD2	-
CAGRRTGDYGYTF	TGTGCCGGCAGGAGGACAGGGGACTATGGCTACACCTTC	TRBV6-5	TRBJ1-2	TRBD1	-
CASSQGGGRTGDTQYF	TGCGCCAGCAGCCAAGGGGGCGGGAGGACCGGAGATACGCAGTATTTT	TRBV4-1	TRBJ2-3	TRBD2	-
CAWSGERTYNEQFF	TGTGCCTGGAGTGGGGAACGAACCTACAATGAGCAGTTCTTC	TRBV30	TRBJ2-1	-	-
CATSRGSLMKAPGDEQYF	TGTGCCACCAGCAGAGGCTCCTTGATGAAAGCCCCGGGGGACGAGCAGTACTTC	TRBV15	TRBJ2-7	-	few